Listed here are 13 T cell receptor beta chains from one sample, sequenced in a study of identical twins (dated by TCRdb to between 2015 and 2016). Libraries were made using 5' RACE. The data were produced on an Illumina HiSeq 2000. TCRdb handled the public reads itself, with Q25 trimming in fastp and clone calling in MiXCR, and kept productive beta chains. Rows merge per CDR3 protein into single entries with the most common DNA and genes. The sample yields around 250,000 distinct CDR3 sequences; about 8% were counted once. Less than 4% of the sample comes from the top ten. This sample was also put to use in a study of yellow fever vaccine responses in identical twins.

The material sequenced was CD8+ T cells sorted from blood. The receptors stem from a woman aged 18-30 years in good health.

The chain employs TRBV7-6 and TRBJ2-7; tentative D call: TRBD2 (7 bases). Trimming pared 5 bases from V and 7 bases from J, leaving 18 bases between. Germline CDR1 and CDR2: SGHVS and FNYEAQ. CDR3 length equals 14 residues. The CDR3 protein is CASSPLGGQREQYF. The CDR3 coding sequence is TGTGCCAGCAGCCCCTTGGGGGGGCAAAGGGAGCAGTACTTC. Full variable domain (remainder filled in from reference TRBV7-6 and TRBJ2-7): GAGVSQSPRYKVTKRGQDVALRCDPISGHVSLYWYRQALGQGPEFLTYFNYEAQQDKSGLPNDRFSAERPEGSISTLTIQRTEQRDSAMYRCASSPLGGQREQYFGPGTRLTVT.

This clonotype was counted between two and nine times. The CDR3 protein is CASSLELAANTDTQYF. CDR3 DNA sequence: TGTGCCAGCAGCTTAGAACTAGCGGCTAACACAGATACGCAGTATTTT. The chain employs TRBV7-9 and TRBJ2-3; TRBD2 matches 8 bases. The CDR3 contains 16 residues. Germline V CDR1 and CDR2: SEHNR, FQNEAQ (reference sequence). With 1 base clipped from V and 2 bases from J, the junction kept 5 bases outside the gene matches. The full variable domain, with the rest looked up from reference TRBV7-9 and TRBJ2-3, is DTGVSQNPRHKITKRGQNVTFRCDPISEHNRLYWYRQTLGQGPEFLTYFQNEAQLEKSRLLSDRFSAERPKGSFSTLEIQRTEQGDSAMYLCASSLELAANTDTQYFGPGTRLTVL.

This clonotype was picked up a small number of times. The chain employs TRBV29-1 and TRBJ2-7; D may be TRBD2 (5 bases). Trimming removed 6 bases at V and 2 bases at J, with 26 bases between. CDR3 size: 17 residues. Germline V gives CDR1 SQVTM, CDR2 ANQGSEA. The CDR3 protein is CSVREIGDIFGPYEQYF. The DNA of the CDR3 is TGCAGCGTAAGGGAGATTGGAGACATCTTCGGCCCCTACGAGCAGTACTTC.

The V and J genes are TRBV10-3 and TRBJ2-7; tentatively, D is TRBD1 or TRBD2 (5 bases each). Germline V gives CDR1 ENHRY, CDR2 SYGVKD. The V end lost 8 bases, the J end lost 2 bases, and 16 bases lay between the germline ends. This CDR3 is 14 amino acids long. CDR3 in amino acids: CAILVGTPTYEQYF. In DNA, the CDR3 is TGTGCCATCCTAGTAGGGACCCCGACCTACGAGCAGTACTTC.

This clonotype was detected many times. The chain combines TRBV29-1 with TRBJ2-4, with no clear D. CDR1 is SQVTM and CDR2 is ANQGSEA in the germline V gene. With 4 bases removed from V and 6 bases from J, the gap between germline ends came to 13 bases. The CDR3 has 13 residues. The CDR3 DNA follows: TGCAGCGTTGTTGCCGGATCGATAAACATTCAGTACTTC. Amino acid sequence: CSVVAGSINIQYF.

Many counts were recorded for this clonotype. The chain links TRBV5-6 to TRBJ2-7; D perhaps matches TRBD2 (6 bases). V was cut by 0 bases and J by 0 bases, with 16 bases left in between. Germline values: CDR1 SGHDT, CDR2 YYEEEE. This CDR3 spans 17 amino acids. CDR3 region: CASSLATREPISYEQYF. The CDR3 DNA reads TGTGCCAGCAGCTTGGCGACTAGGGAGCCTATCTCCTACGAGCAGTACTTC.

This clonotype has a count of ten or more. DNA of the CDR3: TGTGCCAGCAGCCCCCCAGGAGCAGATACGCAGTATTTT. It specifies CASSPPGADTQYF. The chain has TRBV7-9 and TRBJ2-3; D unclear. V lost 5 bases and J 4 bases, leaving 10 bases between the germline ends. From germline, CDR1 is SEHNR and CDR2 FQNEAQ (reference sequence). The CDR3 has 13 residues.

Only a few counts were recorded for this clonotype. For the CDR3, the DNA is TGTGCCTGGAGTGTTGGGGAATGGGAGTATTTT. It yields the protein CAWSVGEWEYF. The chain couples TRBV30 to TRBJ2-3; D is unclear. The germline V gene encodes CDR1 GTSNPN and CDR2 SVGIG (reference sequence). The germline V and J ends were trimmed by 0 bases and 13 bases, with 11 bases remaining between them. The CDR3 length is 11 residues.

The chain employs TRBV7-9 and TRBJ2-6; weak D call: TRBD2 (5 bases). With 11 bases removed from V and 2 bases from J, the gap between germline ends came to 10 bases. Germline values: CDR1 SEHNR, CDR2 FQNEAQ (reference sequence). This CDR3 contains 13 residues. The CDR3 DNA sequence: TGTGCCGTAGCGACGGCTGGGGCCAACGTCCTGACTTTC. Translation: CAVATAGANVLTF.

In its sample, this clonotype was seen many times. This chain uses TRBV12-3 or TRBV12-4 with TRBJ2-2; D not certain. V lost 7 bases and J 7 bases, leaving 19 bases between the germline ends. The CDR3 extends over 15 amino acids. The CDR3 DNA is TGTGCCAGCACCCCAAAGAGGTCGGGCGGCGGGGAGCTGTTTTTT. Residues: CASTPKRSGGGELFF.

The chain has TRBV28 and TRBJ2-7; TRBD1 matches at 8 bases. Trimming at V came to 6 bases and at J to 2 bases, leaving 3 bases not matched to a gene. This CDR3 has 13 amino acids. CDR1 and CDR2 from the germline V gene are MDHEN and SYDVKM. The chain's CDR3 is CASRDRDTYEQYF. CDR3 coding DNA: TGTGCCAGCAGGGACAGGGATACCTACGAGCAGTACTTC.

This clonotype appeared many times. This chain uses TRBV28 with TRBJ2-7, with D unresolved. Trimming removed 6 bases at V and 2 bases at J, with 8 bases between. The CDR3 extends over 12 amino acids. Germline values: CDR1 MDHEN, CDR2 SYDVKM. In DNA form, the CDR3 reads TGTGCCAGCAGCTTAAGCACCTACGAGCAGTACTTC. Amino acids: CASSLSTYEQYF. The complete variable domain, with remaining parts taken from reference TRBV28 and TRBJ2-7, reads DVKVTQSSRYLVKRTGEKVFLECVQDMDHENMFWYRQDPGLGLRLIYFSYDVKMKEKGDIPEGYSVSREKKERFSLILESASTNQTSMYLCASSLSTYEQYFGPGTRLTVT.

This clonotype was counted only a few times. The chain carries TRBV5-1 and TRBJ2-5, with TRBD2 as a possible D gene (5 bases). The CDR3 has 15 residues. Germline-derived CDR1 and CDR2 are SGHRS and YFSETQ. Trimming took 2 bases from V and 5 from J, leaving 16 bases between them. DNA for the CDR3: TGCGCCAGCAGCTTAGACGCCCCCCGGAGGGAGACCCAGTACTTC. Translation gives CASSLDAPRRETQYF.